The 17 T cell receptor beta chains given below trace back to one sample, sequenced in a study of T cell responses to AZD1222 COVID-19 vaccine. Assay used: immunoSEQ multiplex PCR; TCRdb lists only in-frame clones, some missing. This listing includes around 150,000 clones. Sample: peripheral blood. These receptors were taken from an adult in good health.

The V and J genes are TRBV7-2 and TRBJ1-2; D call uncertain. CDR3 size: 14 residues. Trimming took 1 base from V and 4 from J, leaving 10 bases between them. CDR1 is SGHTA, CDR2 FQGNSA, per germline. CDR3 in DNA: TGTGCCAGCAGCTTAGTCGGCGTCAGCTATGGCTACACCTTC. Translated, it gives CASSLVGVSYGYTF.

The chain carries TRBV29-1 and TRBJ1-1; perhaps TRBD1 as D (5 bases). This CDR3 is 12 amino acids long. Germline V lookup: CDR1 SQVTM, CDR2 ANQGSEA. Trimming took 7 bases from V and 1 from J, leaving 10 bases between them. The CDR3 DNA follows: TGCAGCGGGCGGACACGGAACACTGAAGCTTTCTTT. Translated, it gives CSGRTRNTEAFF.

The DNA for the CDR3 is TGCGCCAGCACCCTGACCACGAACACCGGGGAGCTGTTTTTT. Amino acids: CASTLTTNTGELFF. The gene calls are TRBV5-1 and TRBJ2-2; D uncertain. CDR1 and CDR2 from the germline V gene are SGHRS and YFSETQ. CDR3 length: 14 amino acids. V lost 6 bases, J lost 0 bases, and 9 bases lay in between.

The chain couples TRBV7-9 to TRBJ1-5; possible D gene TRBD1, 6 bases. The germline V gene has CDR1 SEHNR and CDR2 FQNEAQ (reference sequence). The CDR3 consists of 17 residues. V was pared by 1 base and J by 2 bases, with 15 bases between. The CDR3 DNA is TGTGCCAGCAGCTTAGGGCTATCAGGGGTAGGCAATCAGCCCCAGCATTTT. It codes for CASSLGLSGVGNQPQHF.

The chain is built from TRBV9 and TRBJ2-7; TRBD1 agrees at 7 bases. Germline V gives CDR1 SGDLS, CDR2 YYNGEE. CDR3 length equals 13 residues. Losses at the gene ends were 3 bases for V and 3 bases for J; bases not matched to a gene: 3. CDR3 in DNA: TGTGCCAGCAGCGGGGGGACAGACTACGAGCAGTACTTC. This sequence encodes CASSGGTDYEQYF. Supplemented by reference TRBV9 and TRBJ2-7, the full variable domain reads DSGVTQTPKHLITATGQRVTLRCSPRSGDLSVYWYQQSLDQGLQFLIQYYNGEERAKGNILERFSAQQFPDLHSELNLSSLELGDSALYFCASSGGTDYEQYFGPGTRLTVT.

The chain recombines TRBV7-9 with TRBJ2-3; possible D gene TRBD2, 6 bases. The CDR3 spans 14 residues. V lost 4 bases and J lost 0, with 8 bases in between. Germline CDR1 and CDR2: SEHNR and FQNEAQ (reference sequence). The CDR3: CASSSSGSTDTQYF. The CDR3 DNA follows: TGTGCCAGCAGCTCCAGCGGGAGCACAGATACGCAGTATTTT. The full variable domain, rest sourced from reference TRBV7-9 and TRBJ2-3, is DTGVSQNPRHKITKRGQNVTFRCDPISEHNRLYWYRQTLGQGPEFLTYFQNEAQLEKSRLLSDRFSAERPKGSFSTLEIQRTEQGDSAMYLCASSSSGSTDTQYFGPGTRLTVL.

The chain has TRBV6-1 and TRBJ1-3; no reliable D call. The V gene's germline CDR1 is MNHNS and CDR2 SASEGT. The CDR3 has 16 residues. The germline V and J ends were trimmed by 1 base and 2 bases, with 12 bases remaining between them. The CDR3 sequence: CASSEVYIPTGNTIYF. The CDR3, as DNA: TGTGCCAGCAGTGAAGTTTACATTCCGACTGGAAACACCATATATTTT.

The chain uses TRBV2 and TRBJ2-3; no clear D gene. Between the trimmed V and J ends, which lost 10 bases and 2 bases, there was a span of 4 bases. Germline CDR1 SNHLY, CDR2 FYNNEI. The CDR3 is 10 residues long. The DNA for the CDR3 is TGTGCCACCCTCACAGATACGCAGTATTTT. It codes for CATLTDTQYF.

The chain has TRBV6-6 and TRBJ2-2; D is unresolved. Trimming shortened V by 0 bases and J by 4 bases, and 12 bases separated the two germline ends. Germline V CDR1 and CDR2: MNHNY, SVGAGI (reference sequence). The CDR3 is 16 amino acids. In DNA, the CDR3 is TGTGCCAGCAGTTACTCATCGGCATTGGTCACCGGGGAGCTGTTTTTT. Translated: CASSYSSALVTGELFF.

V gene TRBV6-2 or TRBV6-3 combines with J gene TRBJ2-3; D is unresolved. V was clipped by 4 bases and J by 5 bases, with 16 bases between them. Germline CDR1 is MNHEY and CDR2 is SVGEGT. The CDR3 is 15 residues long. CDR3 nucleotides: TGTGCCAGCAGTTCAGGAGTAGGGCCCCGAGATACGCAGTATTTT. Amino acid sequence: CASSSGVGPRDTQYF.

Here the CDR3 DNA reads TGTGCCTGGGACGCTTCGAAGGGCACTGAAGCTTTCTTT. Its protein product is CAWDASKGTEAFF. The J gene is TRBJ1-1, the V gene TRBV30; no firm D call. From germline, CDR1 is GTSNPN and CDR2 SVGIG (reference sequence). V was pared by 5 bases and J by 4 bases, with 14 bases between. CDR3 length: 13 amino acids.

The CDR3 DNA follows: TGTGCCAGCAGCTCTGGCCAGGGGGCCCGGGGCTACACCTTC. Protein product: CASSSGQGARGYTF. This chain links TRBV9 with TRBJ1-2, with TRBD1 identical over 8 bases. This CDR3 comprises 14 residues. CDR1 SGDLS and CDR2 YYNGEE come from the germline V gene. The trim removed 4 bases at V and 8 bases at J, leaving 10 bases unmatched.

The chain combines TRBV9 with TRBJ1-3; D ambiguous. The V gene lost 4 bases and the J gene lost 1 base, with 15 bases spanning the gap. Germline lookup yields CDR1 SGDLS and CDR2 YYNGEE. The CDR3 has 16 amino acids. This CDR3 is CASSTQSGVSGNTIYF. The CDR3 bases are TGTGCCAGCAGCACACAGAGTGGGGTTTCTGGAAACACCATATATTTT.

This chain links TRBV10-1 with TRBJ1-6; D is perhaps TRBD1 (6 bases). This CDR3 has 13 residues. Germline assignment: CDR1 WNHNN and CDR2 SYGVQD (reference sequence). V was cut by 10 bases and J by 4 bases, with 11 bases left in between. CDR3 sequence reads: CATRDIYNSPLHF. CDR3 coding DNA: TGCGCCACCCGGGACATTTATAATTCACCCCTCCACTTT.

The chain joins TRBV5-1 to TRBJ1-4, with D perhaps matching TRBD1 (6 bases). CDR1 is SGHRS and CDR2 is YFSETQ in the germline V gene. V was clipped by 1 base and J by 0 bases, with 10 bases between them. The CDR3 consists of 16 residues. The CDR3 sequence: CASSLTGSSTNEKLFF. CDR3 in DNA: TGCGCCAGCAGCTTGACAGGGTCTTCAACTAATGAAAAACTGTTTTTT.

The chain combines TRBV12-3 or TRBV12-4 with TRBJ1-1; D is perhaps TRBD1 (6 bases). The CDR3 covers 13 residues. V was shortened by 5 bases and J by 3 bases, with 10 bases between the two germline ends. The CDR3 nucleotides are TGTGCCAGCAGTCCACAGGGATACACTGAAGCTTTCTTT. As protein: CASSPQGYTEAFF.

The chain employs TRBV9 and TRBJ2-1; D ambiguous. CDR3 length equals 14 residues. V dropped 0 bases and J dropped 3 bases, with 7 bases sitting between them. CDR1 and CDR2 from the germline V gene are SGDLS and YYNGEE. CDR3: CASSVVGNYNEQFF. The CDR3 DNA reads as TGTGCCAGCAGCGTAGTGGGGAACTACAATGAGCAGTTCTTC. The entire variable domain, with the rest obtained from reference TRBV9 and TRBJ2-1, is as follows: DSGVTQTPKHLITATGQRVTLRCSPRSGDLSVYWYQQSLDQGLQFLIQYYNGEERAKGNILERFSAQQFPDLHSELNLSSLELGDSALYFCASSVVGNYNEQFFGPGTRLTVL.